The sequence of this T cell receptor (beta chain) was determined in a study of CD8 T cells in Susac syndrome. Peripheral blood CD8+ and CD4+ T cells were profiled by TCR beta sequencing. Matched for age and sex, the controls were healthy donors. CDR3 length: 18 amino acids. Trimming cost V 6 bases and J 6 bases; bases outside gene matches: 22. CDR1 is SNHLY, CDR2 FYNNEI, per germline. RNA totalling about 0.5 to 1 ug underwent reverse transcription with random hexamers. Amplification of the TCR beta CDR3 was carried out by immunoSEQ multiplex PCR, which spanned a total of 54 Vbeta and 13 Jbeta segments. MiXCR, run by TCRdb on the immunoSEQ multiplex PCR reads, gives a single entry per CDR3 protein. Among around 170,000 distinct CDR3 sequences listed, around 92% were seen once.

The sequenced sample consisted of CD4+ T cells from PBMCs. The chain recombines TRBV2 with TRBJ1-2; 7 positions agree with TRBD1. This receptor was obtained from a human donor in good health. This chain's CDR3 is CASRRDGGFGTELHGYTF. CDR3 nucleotides: TGTGCCAGCAGGAGAGATGGGGGGTTCGGGACAGAACTCCATGGCTACACCTTC.